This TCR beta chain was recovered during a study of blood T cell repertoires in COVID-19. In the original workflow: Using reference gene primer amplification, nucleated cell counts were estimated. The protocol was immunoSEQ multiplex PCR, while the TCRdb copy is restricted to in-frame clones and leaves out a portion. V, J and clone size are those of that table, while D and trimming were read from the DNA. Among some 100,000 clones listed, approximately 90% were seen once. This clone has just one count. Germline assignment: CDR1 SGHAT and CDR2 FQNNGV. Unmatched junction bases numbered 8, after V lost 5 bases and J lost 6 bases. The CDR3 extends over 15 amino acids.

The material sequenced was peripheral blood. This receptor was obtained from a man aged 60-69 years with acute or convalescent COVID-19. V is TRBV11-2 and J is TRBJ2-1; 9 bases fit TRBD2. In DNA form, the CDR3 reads TGTGCCAGCAGCCGTATAGCGGGAGTTGGCAATGAGCAGTTCTTC. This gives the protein CASSRIAGVGNEQFF.